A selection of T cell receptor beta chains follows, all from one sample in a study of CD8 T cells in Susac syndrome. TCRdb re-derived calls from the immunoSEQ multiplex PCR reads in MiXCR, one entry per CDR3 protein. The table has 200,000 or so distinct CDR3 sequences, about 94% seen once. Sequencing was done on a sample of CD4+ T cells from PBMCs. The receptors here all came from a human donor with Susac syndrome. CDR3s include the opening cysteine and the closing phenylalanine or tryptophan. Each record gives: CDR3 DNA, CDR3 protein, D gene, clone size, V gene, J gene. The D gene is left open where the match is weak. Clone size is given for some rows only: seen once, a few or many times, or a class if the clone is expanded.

cdr3_nt: TGTGCCAGCAGCGGGACACCCAGCAATCAGCCCCAGCATTTT
cdr3_aa: CASSGTPSNQPQHF
d_call: NA
clone_size: NA
v_call: TRBV6-5
j_call: TRBJ1-5

cdr3_nt: TGTGCCAGCTCACCCCGTTCGGACCCCACTTCCCACGAGCAGTACTTC
cdr3_aa: CASSPRSDPTSHEQYF
d_call: NA
clone_size: NA
v_call: TRBV18
j_call: TRBJ2-7

cdr3_nt: TGTGCCAGCAGCTTAGAAGGGGGGCCCTCCGGGGAGCTGTTTTTT
cdr3_aa: CASSLEGGPSGELFF
d_call: NA
clone_size: NA
v_call: TRBV5-4
j_call: TRBJ2-2

cdr3_nt: TGTGCCTGGAGTGGGGAATTCCCGGGACAGGGGGTTGGAAACACCATATATTTT
cdr3_aa: CAWSGEFPGQGVGNTIYF
d_call: TRBD1
clone_size: NA
v_call: TRBV30
j_call: TRBJ1-3

cdr3_nt: TGTGCCTGGAGTGTCGCCGGGCCCAATCAGCCCCAGCATTTT
cdr3_aa: CAWSVAGPNQPQHF
d_call: NA
clone_size: NA
v_call: TRBV30
j_call: TRBJ1-5

cdr3_nt: TGTGCCAGCAGCTTAGGTCTCGGGGCAGACCAAGAGACCCAGTACTTC
cdr3_aa: CASSLGLGADQETQYF
d_call: NA
clone_size: NA
v_call: TRBV7-8
j_call: TRBJ2-5

cdr3_nt: TGCGCCAGCAGCATGGGACAGCCAGATCAGCCCCAGCATTTT
cdr3_aa: CASSMGQPDQPQHF
d_call: TRBD1
clone_size: NA
v_call: TRBV5-1
j_call: TRBJ1-5

cdr3_nt: TGTGCCAGCAGTATTCCCGGGACAGGGATTGGCTACACCTTC
cdr3_aa: CASSIPGTGIGYTF
d_call: TRBD1
clone_size: NA
v_call: TRBV6-5
j_call: TRBJ1-2

cdr3_nt: TGTGCCTGGAGTGTACGGGGGGCGGGATACGAGCAGTACTTC
cdr3_aa: CAWSVRGAGYEQYF
d_call: NA
clone_size: NA
v_call: TRBV30
j_call: TRBJ2-7

cdr3_nt: TGCAGCGTTGGCGGACTAGCTGGGGCGTTTGGGACAGATACGCAGTATTTT
cdr3_aa: CSVGGLAGAFGTDTQYF
d_call: TRBD2
clone_size: NA
v_call: TRBV29-1
j_call: TRBJ2-3

cdr3_nt: TGTGCCACCAGCGGGGGGACTTACAATGAGCAGTTCTTC
cdr3_aa: CATSGGTYNEQFF
d_call: TRBD2
clone_size: NA
v_call: TRBV10-3
j_call: TRBJ2-1

cdr3_nt: TGTGCCAGCAGCTTAGTTCCACAACTAGGGAGATCCTACGAGCAGTACTTC
cdr3_aa: CASSLVPQLGRSYEQYF
d_call: NA
clone_size: NA
v_call: TRBV11-2
j_call: TRBJ2-7

cdr3_nt: TGTGCCAGCAGTTCCTGGGACTTGCTGACAGATACGCAGTATTTT
cdr3_aa: CASSSWDLLTDTQYF
d_call: NA
clone_size: once
v_call: TRBV11-2
j_call: TRBJ2-3